This record covers a single T cell receptor beta chain. This sample was taken from a study of blood T cell repertoires in COVID-19. Study-level information: T cells, B-cell-depleted T cells, or PBMCs supplied cDNA or gDNA.

As processed by the authors: Estimated nucleated cell counts came from reference gene primer amplification. Assay used: immunoSEQ multiplex PCR; TCRdb lists only in-frame clones, some missing. That table gives V, J and clone size, and the DNA gave D and trimming. The table includes under 450,000 clones, around 87% detected once. Enrollees, about 18 to 95 years old, lived in approximately 25 US areas. Among Cohort 3 donors, those recovered had two negative PCRs, clearance, or symptom resolution. The receptor was isolated from a man aged 25 to 40 who had recovered from COVID-19. The sample was PBMCs or T cells enriched from blood (not recorded which).

CDR3 sequence: CAWSVLVSDTQYF. The CDR3 DNA reads TGTGCCTGGAGTGTACTTGTTTCAGATACGCAGTATTTT. The chain combines TRBV30 with TRBJ2-3; the D is unclear. This CDR3 comprises 13 residues. Germline CDR1 and CDR2: GTSNPN and SVGIG (reference sequence). V was shortened by 0 bases and J by 4 bases, with 8 bases between the two germline ends.